The sequence of this TCR beta chain was determined in a study of spatial heterogeneity in lung cancer (dated by TCRdb to about 2019). Notes on the research overall: Beta-chain transcripts were consistently detected in greater numbers than alpha-chain transcripts, which likely reflects a higher abundance of beta-chain transcripts. In the raw uncorrected reads, each unique combination of TCR and UMI appeared more than ten times on average. At surgery, both alpha and beta chains were TCR-sequenced in 200 to 250 tumor regions, over 61 matched nontumor lung samples and some 60 PBMC samples. TCR repertoire features were related to nonsynonymous mutation counts determined by whole-exome sequencing of tumor tissue. In non-small cell lung cancer, the study made a quantitative comparison of TCR alpha and beta repertoires among multiple tumor regions, matched nontumor lung and blood. TCR transcript counts in tumor regions correlated strongly with a T cell transcriptional module score from matched bulk RNA-seq. Broader findings and caveats from the paper: Counts of ubiquitous and regional expanded TCRs were found to correlate with counts of ubiquitous and regional nonsynonymous mutations, respectively. Additional single-cell paired TCR alpha and beta sequencing was considered necessary to confirm, at a functional level, the hypothesis that regional TCRs recognize regional mutations. TCR-seq was estimated to cover only approximately 7% of tumor T cells for alpha chains and 12% to 15% for beta chains. The tumor nonsynonymous mutation count correlated with the number of expanded intratumoral alpha and beta TCRs.

The method behind the library was 5' RACE. Sequencer: NextSeq 500. The TCR library protocol attached a unique molecular identifier to each TCR cDNA molecule to allow correction of PCR and sequencing errors. The authors' pipeline ran thus. TCR identification, UMI-based error correction and CDR3 extraction were performed with Decombinator tools. TCRs above a frequency of 2 per 1,000, corresponding to the top 1% of the tumor frequency distribution, were defined as expanded. Expanded tumor TCRs were classed as regional if statistically deemed absent (corrected P<0.05) from at least one tumor region, otherwise ubiquitous. Renyi diversity was computed with the R vegan package after each repertoire had been subsampled 100 times to 5,000 TCRs. CDR3 similarity networks were built from amino acid triplet string-kernel similarity, connecting CDR3s with pairwise similarity above 0.82. In TCRdb, the public reads were trimmed at Q25 with fastp and aligned with MiXCR, with productive beta chains retained. Under each unique CDR3 protein, matching rows form one entry showing the most common genes and DNA. It is TCRdb's table, rather than the study itself, that gives the V and J calls and clone size. The sample table records about 17,000 distinct CDR3 sequences; 6.2% of these occur just once. The ten largest account for about 6.8% of the sample.

What the time point label conveys for this sample: sample taken at primary tumor resection. Donors were around 69 patients with early-stage, untreated non-small cell lung cancer from the lung TRACERx cohort. Without any cell sorting, TCR sequencing was performed on whole RNA extracted either from tumor and nontumor lung tissue or from cryopreserved PBMC samples. A patient was chosen for TCR sequencing only when enough RNA was available from at least two tumor regions. Tumor and adjacent nontumor lung specimens were reviewed by a lung pathologist before selection. The CDR3 runs 14 residues from the cysteine to the phenylalanine. Only CDR3 DNA remains: 42 bases, in frame from the first base. V gives up 5 bases and J gives up 0 bases, and the segment between their germline ends measures 8 bases. For CDR1 and CDR2, the germline V gene (reference sequence) lists MNHNY and SVGAGI. This clonotype was seen repeatedly, ten times or more. The specificity of this receptor is unknown. No qualities accompany the bases; no much larger clone lies one base away. This beta chain is a stray read from a library made for alpha chains; its abundance is not meaningful.

The sequence joins TRBV6-6 to TRBJ1-5; too little of a D gene remains to name it. The clonotype originates from a male donor with early-stage non-small cell lung cancer. Sequences were derived from lung tumor tissue, sampled at surgery. The DNA sequence is TGTGCCAGCAGTGGCGGTAATAGCAATCAGCCCCAGCATTTT. This sequence encodes CASSGGNSNQPQHF.